This T cell receptor (beta chain) appears in the sequencing data of a study of beta chain features in type 1 diabetes. This clone was detected ten times or more. The authors reverse transcribed all of the isolated RNA, so sequencing captured expressed TCRB transcripts. Generated by immunoSEQ multiplex PCR, the TCRdb table keeps only in-frame clones and is missing some. In the table there are more than 110,000 clones, less than 8.5% of which are singletons. The specimen sequenced was central memory CD4+ T cells from blood. This clonotype was sampled from a woman between 25 and 40 years old in good health.

The DNA of the CDR3 is TGTGCCTGGAGTGTCTTGGCAGGGGACCAGCCCCAGCATTTT. Protein sequence: CAWSVLAGDQPQHF. The J gene is TRBJ1-5, the V gene TRBV30; TRBD1 is a possible D gene (6 bases). Germline V lookup: CDR1 GTSNPN, CDR2 SVGIG (reference sequence). This CDR3 has 14 amino acids. Trimming stripped 0 bases from V and 7 bases from J, with 13 bases between.